The rows below give T cell receptor beta chains drawn from one sample of a study of glioma-infiltrating T cells after dendritic cell vaccination. Repertoires were generated with immunoSEQ multiplex PCR, while TCRdb's copy carries only in-frame clones and drops some. Among about 100,000 clones, 75% to 85% were seen once, and the ten largest hold approximately 6%. The sequenced sample was blood, obtained before dendritic cell vaccination. These receptors all stem from a human donor with glioblastoma. CDR3s include the opening cysteine and the closing phenylalanine or tryptophan.

v_gene	len	j_gene	CDR3aa
TRBV15	15	TRBJ1-2	CATSRKTGTVNGYTF
TRBV6-1	15	TRBJ2-1	CASSPRRESYNEQFF
TRBV6-5	15	TRBJ1-5	CASSGGPGQGVSQHF
TRBV27	15	TRBJ2-7	CASSPQPGQGYEQYF
TRBV6-1	14	TRBJ1-1	CASRPTDMNTEAFF
TRBV2	14	TRBJ2-4	CATTGDSFKNIQYF
TRBV4-1	15	TRBJ2-7	CASSLGQGLDYEQYF
TRBV27	14	TRBJ1-6	CASSSYSQNSPLHF
TRBV27	15	TRBJ1-1	CASSFNQDLNTEAFF
TRBV11-2	12	TRBJ1-2	CASSLGQGEATF
TRBV29-1	15	TRBJ2-1	CSVEKAGGVYNEQFF
TRBV30	15	TRBJ1-4	CAWRDRGRFGEKLFF
TRBV11-2	14	TRBJ2-5	CASSFMRLAETQYF
TRBV18	12	TRBJ1-2	CASSPRDYGYTF
TRBV19	13	TRBJ1-2	CASRFVGDYGYTF
TRBV5-1	13	TRBJ1-2	CASSPGQGGGYTF
TRBV6-1	12	TRBJ1-1	CASRGQNTEAFF
TRBV2	18	TRBJ1-5	CASSEHTGGGSGNQPQHF
TRBV5-1	15	TRBJ1-1	CASSSLGQGGTEAFF
TRBV10-1	14	TRBJ1-4	CASSETPGGEKLFF
TRBV19	15	TRBJ1-1	CASSITGASNTEAFF
TRBV28	13	TRBJ2-5	CASSFEGTETQYF
TRBV27	14	TRBJ2-1	CASSFRVSGSSLFF
TRBV11-2	15	TRBJ2-7	CASSFGLAGGYEQYF
TRBV5-4	14	TRBJ1-2	CASTSATANYGYTF
TRBV20-1	11	TRBJ2-3	CSALVVDTQYF
TRBV5-1	16	TRBJ2-2	CASSLGTSAGTGELFF
TRBV5-1	17	TRBJ2-1	CASSRGPDPPLRNEQFF
TRBV5-1	18	TRBJ2-3	CASSLTFPGRTSSDTQYF
TRBV27	15	TRBJ2-7	CASSFRDLPPHEQYF
TRBV27	17	TRBJ2-7	CASSPTTGGRVNYEQYF
TRBV6-5	14	TRBJ2-7	CASSSTGSSYEQYF
TRBV2	16	TRBJ2-2	CASSPPGTGMTGELFF
TRBV9	16	TRBJ2-6	CASSVDGNSGANVLTF
TRBV30	14	TRBJ1-1	CAWSWDSLNTEAFF
TRBV19	16	TRBJ2-7	CASSIAFSGISYEQYF
TRBV9	15	TRBJ2-7	CASSVGGQGSYEQYF
TRBV27	17	TRBJ2-6	CASKWGGQASGANVLTF
TRBV28	15	TRBJ1-3	CASREMRGSGNTIYF
TRBV5-1	16	TRBJ1-3	CASSLAGTGTGNTIYF
TRBV6-6	15	TRBJ1-1	CASSYGGSVYTEAFF
TRBV4-1	15	TRBJ1-2	CASTHTLTGGYGYTF
TRBV6-1	16	TRBJ1-5	CASSEAEDRVSQPQHF
TRBV30	16	TRBJ1-2	CAWSEPGQGRLYGYTF
TRBV7-9	15	TRBJ2-3	CASSLGQGVLDTQYF
TRBV20-1	11	TRBJ2-7	CSARQGYEQYF
TRBV18	14	TRBJ1-5	CASSPDSPNQPQHF
TRBV21-1	16	TRBJ1-2	CASSKGGGEVGYGYTF
TRBV5-6	15	TRBJ1-2	CASSLGAGHLYGYTF
TRBV7-9	13	TRBJ2-7	CASSSGTLSEQYF
TRBV2	14	TRBJ1-3	CASSEMTGGNTIYF
TRBV19	14	TRBJ2-2	CASKTGTNTGELFF